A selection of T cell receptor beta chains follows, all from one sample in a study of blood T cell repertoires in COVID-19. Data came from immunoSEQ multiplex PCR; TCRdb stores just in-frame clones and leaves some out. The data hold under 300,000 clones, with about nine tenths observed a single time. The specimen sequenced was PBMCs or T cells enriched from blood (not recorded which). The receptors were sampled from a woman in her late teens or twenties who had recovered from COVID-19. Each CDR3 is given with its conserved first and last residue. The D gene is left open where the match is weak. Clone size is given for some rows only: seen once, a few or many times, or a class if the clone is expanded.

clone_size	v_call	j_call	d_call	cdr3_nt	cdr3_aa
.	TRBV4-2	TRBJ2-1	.	TGTGCCAGCAGCCAGGGTTCTTCCCGGGGTTACAATGAGCAGTTCTTC	CASSQGSSRGYNEQFF
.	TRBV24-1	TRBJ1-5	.	TGTGCCACCGCTGACAGGAGAAATCAGCCCCAGCATTTT	CATADRRNQPQHF
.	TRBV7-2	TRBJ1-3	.	TGTGCCAGCAGCTTAGAACCCCACAGGGCTGGAAACACCATATATTTT	CASSLEPHRAGNTIYF
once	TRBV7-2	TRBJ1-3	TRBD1	TGTGCCAGCAGCGACAGGGGGCGGCAGAGGTTTGGCACCATATATTTT	CASSDRGRQRFGTIYF
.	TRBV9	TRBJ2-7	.	TGTGCCAGCAGCGGTACAGGTTACGAGCAGTACTTC	CASSGTGYEQYF
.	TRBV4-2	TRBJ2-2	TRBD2	TGTGCCAGCAGCCCCGCGGGAGGAGGTATACGGACCGGGGAGCTGTTTTTT	CASSPAGGGIRTGELFF
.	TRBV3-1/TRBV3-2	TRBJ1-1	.	TGTGCCAGCACTTGGGAGGGGGATCGAGGCACTGAAGCTTTCTTT	CASTWEGDRGTEAFF
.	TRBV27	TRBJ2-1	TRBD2	TGTGCCAGCAGCTTCAGCGGGAGCTCCTACAATGAGCAGTTCTTC	CASSFSGSSYNEQFF
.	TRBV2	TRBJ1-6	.	TGTGCCAGCAGTGTCGTGAGCTCCTATAATTCACCCCTCCACTTT	CASSVVSSYNSPLHF
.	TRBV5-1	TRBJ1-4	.	TGCGCCAGCAGCTTCGATACAGGAGATGAAAAACTGTTTTTT	CASSFDTGDEKLFF
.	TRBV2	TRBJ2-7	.	TGTGCCAGCAGACCTGGGACTTCGACGGGTCACCTCTACGAGCAGTACTTC	CASRPGTSTGHLYEQYF
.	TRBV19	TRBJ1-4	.	TGTGCCAGTAGTATAATGGGTCCAGGGTCGGACGAAAAACTGTTTTTT	CASSIMGPGSDEKLFF
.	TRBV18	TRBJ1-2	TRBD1	TGTGCCAGCTCAACAGGGGGCAATGGCTACACCTTC	CASSTGGNGYTF
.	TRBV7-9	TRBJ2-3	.	TGTGCCAGCAGCTTTAGCTTCGCGCAGTATTTT	CASSFSFAQYF
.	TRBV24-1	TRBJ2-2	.	TGTGCCACCAGCTACCTTACGTCCGGGGAGCTGTTTTTT	CATSYLTSGELFF
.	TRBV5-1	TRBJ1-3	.	TGCGCCAGCAGCGCGAACAGTCAGGCTGGAAACACCATATATTTT	CASSANSQAGNTIYF
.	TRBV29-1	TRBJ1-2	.	TGCAGCGTGGAGGTCCGCGAGGATGGCTACACCTTC	CSVEVREDGYTF
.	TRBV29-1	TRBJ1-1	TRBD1	TGCAGCGTTGAGAACCGGGACAGGGTTCGAGCTTTCTTT	CSVENRDRVRAFF
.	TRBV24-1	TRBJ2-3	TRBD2	TGTGCCACCGGGGAAAGCGGGGGACTCACAGATACGCAGTATTTT	CATGESGGLTDTQYF
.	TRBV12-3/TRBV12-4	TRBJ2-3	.	TGTGCCAGCAGTTTGAGGGCGACAGATACGCAGTATTTT	CASSLRATDTQYF
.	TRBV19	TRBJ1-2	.	TGTGCCAGTAGTAGGAGGGGACTGTTCGGCTACACCTTC	CASSRRGLFGYTF
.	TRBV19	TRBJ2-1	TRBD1	TGTGCCAGTGCGGGACAGGCTCGCAATGAGCAGTTCTTC	CASAGQARNEQFF
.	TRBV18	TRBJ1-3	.	TGTGCCAGCTCACCAGCAGGCCCAACTGGAAACACCATATATTTT	CASSPAGPTGNTIYF
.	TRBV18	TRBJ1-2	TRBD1	TGTGCCAGCTCACTAAGGACAGGCTCCTACCACCCCTATGGCTACACCTTC	CASSLRTGSYHPYGYTF
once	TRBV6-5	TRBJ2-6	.	TGTGCCAGCAGCCTCTCTGGGGCCAACGTCCTGACTTTC	CASSLSGANVLTF
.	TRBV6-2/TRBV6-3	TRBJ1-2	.	TGTGCCAGCAGTTACTACATGGGCCAGGGTGGACTATATGGCTACACCTTC	CASSYYMGQGGLYGYTF
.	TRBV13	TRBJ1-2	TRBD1	TGTGCCAGCAGCTTAGGGGTGACAGGGCGCTATGGCTACACCTTC	CASSLGVTGRYGYTF
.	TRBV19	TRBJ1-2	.	TGTGCCAGTAAGACAGACGGAGTTTACTATGGCTACACCTTC	CASKTDGVYYGYTF
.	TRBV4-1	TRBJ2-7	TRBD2	TGCGCCAGCAGCCAAGAGAAAGCGGGAGCCAACTACGAGCAGTACTTC	CASSQEKAGANYEQYF
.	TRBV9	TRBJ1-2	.	TGTGCCAGCACTCTGCGGAGGGCGGTGGACTATGGCTACACCTTC	CASTLRRAVDYGYTF
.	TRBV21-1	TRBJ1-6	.	TGTGCCAGCAGCATCGAGCTCCGTAATTCACCCCTCCACTTT	CASSIELRNSPLHF
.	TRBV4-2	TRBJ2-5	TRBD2	TGTGCCAGCAGCCAAGCCAGCGGGGGGGCTGGGGAGACCCAGTACTTC	CASSQASGGAGETQYF
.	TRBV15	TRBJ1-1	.	TGTGCCACCAGCAGAGATCAGGGGCGCGAAGCTTTCTTT	CATSRDQGREAFF
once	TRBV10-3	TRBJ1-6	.	TGTGCCATCAGTGAGTCGACGGGTTATAATTCACCCCTCCACTTT	CAISESTGYNSPLHF
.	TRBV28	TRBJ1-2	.	TGTGCCAGCAGCCCTGACCAGGGTGACTATGGCTACACCTTC	CASSPDQGDYGYTF
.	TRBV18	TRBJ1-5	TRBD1	TGTGCCAGCTCACCAAAGGGACAGGCAGGGGGCAATCAGCCCCAGCATTTT	CASSPKGQAGGNQPQHF
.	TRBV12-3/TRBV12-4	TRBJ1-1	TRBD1	TGTGCCAGCAGGGGGGACAGCACTGAAGCTTTCTTT	CASRGDSTEAFF
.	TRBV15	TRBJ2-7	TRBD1	TGTGCCACCAGCAGGGACAGGAACTACGAGCAGTACTTC	CATSRDRNYEQYF
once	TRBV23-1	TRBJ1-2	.	TGCGCCAGCAGTCAATTTTCGCGAGACAGCTTC	CASSQFSRDSF
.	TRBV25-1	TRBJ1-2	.	TGTGCCAGCAGTGCAATTTTCTATGGCTACACCTTC	CASSAIFYGYTF
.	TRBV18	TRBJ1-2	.	TGTGCCAGCTCACCCTCCGGGATACCTACTAGTGGCTACACCTTC	CASSPSGIPTSGYTF
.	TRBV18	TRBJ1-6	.	TGTGCCAGCTCACCAACACAGAGCTCCTATAATTCACCCCTCCACTTT	CASSPTQSSYNSPLHF
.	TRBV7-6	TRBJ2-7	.	TGTGCCAGCAGCTTGGGTTCAGGGCTGAGCTCCTACGAGCAGTACTTC	CASSLGSGLSSYEQYF
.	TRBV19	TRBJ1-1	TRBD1	TGTGCCAGTAGCGATACGACAGGGGGAACTGAAGCTTTCTTT	CASSDTTGGTEAFF